This T cell receptor beta chain was observed in a study of tumor-infiltrating lymphocytes in primary liver carcinoma. Germline values: CDR1 SGHAT, CDR2 FQNNGV. The CDR3 runs to 15 residues. This clonotype was seen at least ten times. At one boundary the junction diverges from the germline segment, which might be a read error. The authors made TCR beta cDNA from approximately 490 ng total RNA with a constant-region primer. Generation of the TCR beta libraries relied on three nested multiplex PCR rounds using slightly modified ARM-PCR. A C-beta reverse primer was combined with TRBV1-TRBV30 forward primers in the first two PCR rounds, and each round had approximately 9 cycles. TCRdb redid the calling of the multiplex PCR reads with MiXCR, one entry per CDR3 protein. The sample records about 30,000 distinct CDR3 sequences, around 66% being singletons. The source material, 20-30 mg of unsorted bulk tissue, was used to co-extract RNA and DNA. By surgical resection, the patients were treated for their primary liver carcinoma. Enrolled patients were chronically infected with HBV and treatment-naive. Histology found more than 90% viable tumor cells per sample.

V and J are TRBV11-2 and TRBJ1-1; D unclear. The clonotype comes from a woman younger than 45 with primary liver carcinoma and hepatitis B virus infection. Sequenced input: liver tumor tissue from sampling region 3. Subset in this sample: tumor region T3, left-lateral pole. Here the CDR3 reads CVSSLDPSMNTEAFF. The CDR3 nucleotides are TGTGTCAGCAGCTTAGATCCTTCAATGAACACTGAAGCTTTCTTT.